This is a list of T cell receptor beta chains from one sample in a study of OX40 agonist ivuxolimab in advanced cancers. Assay used: immunoSEQ multiplex PCR; TCRdb lists only in-frame clones, some missing. The table records 50,000 to 80,000 clones, about 86% of them present only once. Sample: CD4+ or CD8+ T cells sorted from blood, taken in a trial of the OX40 agonist ivuxolimab. These receptors all stem from an adult with an advanced solid tumor such as melanoma, head and neck, liver or kidney cancer. CDR3s include the opening cysteine and the closing phenylalanine or tryptophan. Each record gives: V gene, J gene, D gene, clone size, CDR3 DNA, CDR3 protein. D genes are given only for firm matches. Size is stated for part of the rows, as once, few or many counts, or as a class when the clone is expanded.

TRBV28	TRBJ2-2	-	-	TGTGCCAGCAGTTTAGGGGGACGAACCGGGGAGCTGTTTTTT	CASSLGGRTGELFF
TRBV11-2	TRBJ2-3	TRBD2	-	TGTGCCAGCAACCGACCCGGGAGGGCAGATACGCAGTATTTT	CASNRPGRADTQYF
TRBV29-1	TRBJ2-7	-	-	TGCAGCGTTGTAGGGGAACGCTACGAGCAGTACTTC	CSVVGERYEQYF
TRBV7-9	TRBJ2-3	-	-	TGTGCCAGCAGCTTAGCAAGTATGGGGGTGAGCGCAGATACGCAGTATTTT	CASSLASMGVSADTQYF
TRBV7-8	TRBJ1-6	-	-	TGTGCCAGCAGCTTTAAAAGGGAATCACCCCTCCACTTT	CASSFKRESPLHF
TRBV5-4	TRBJ2-1	TRBD1	-	TGTGCCAGCAGCTTGGTCCGACAGGGGATTTTGAATGAGCAGTTCTTC	CASSLVRQGILNEQFF
TRBV6-1	TRBJ2-7	-	-	TGTGCCAGCAGCCCGGGCTGGGCGGCGATCTACGAGCAGTACTTC	CASSPGWAAIYEQYF
TRBV10-1	TRBJ2-5	TRBD1	-	TGCGCCAGCAGTGAATCCCGGACAGGGGGCCAGCAGTACTTC	CASSESRTGGQQYF
TRBV19	TRBJ2-6	TRBD1	-	TGTGCCAGTAGTCTGACACAGGGGGCTGGGGCCAACGTCCTGACTTTC	CASSLTQGAGANVLTF
TRBV7-6	TRBJ2-3	-	once	TGTGCCAGCAGCCCCGAGGGGGGTTTGACAGATACGCAGTATTTT	CASSPEGGLTDTQYF
TRBV7-8	TRBJ2-1	-	-	TGTGCCAGCAGCTTAGCAGATTACGGCGCCAGGTACAATGAGCAGTTCTTC	CASSLADYGARYNEQFF
TRBV27	TRBJ2-1	TRBD1	-	TGTGCCAGCAGCCACAGGGGGTCCTACAATGAGCAGTTCTTC	CASSHRGSYNEQFF
TRBV6-6	TRBJ1-5	-	-	TGTGCCAGCAGTCAAAACAGGGTCGGGAATCAGCCCCAGCATTTT	CASSQNRVGNQPQHF
TRBV28	TRBJ1-2	-	few	TGTGCCAGCAAGGCAGGGAACTATGGCTACACCTTC	CASKAGNYGYTF
TRBV5-4	TRBJ2-5	-	-	TGTGCCAGCAGCCTATTAGTGGGGGGCCAAGAGACCCAGTACTTC	CASSLLVGGQETQYF
TRBV2	TRBJ2-3	-	-	TGTGCCAGCAGCGCCCCTAGCACAGATACGCAGTATTTT	CASSAPSTDTQYF
TRBV15	TRBJ1-2	-	-	TGTGCCACCAGCGGAAACGAGGATGGCTATGGCTACACCTTC	CATSGNEDGYGYTF
TRBV2	TRBJ1-5	-	-	TGTGCCAGCAGTGTTCAGAGTAGCAATCAGCCCCAGCATTTT	CASSVQSSNQPQHF
TRBV6-1	TRBJ1-4	-	-	TGTGCCAGCAGTCCCGGGGGCCATGAAAAACTGTTTTTT	CASSPGGHEKLFF
TRBV30	TRBJ1-1	-	few	TGTGCCTGGAGTAGAACTGAAGCTTTCTTT	CAWSRTEAFF
TRBV6-1	TRBJ1-4	-	-	TGTGCCAGCAGTGAGTTAGGATTTGAAAAACTGTTTTTT	CASSELGFEKLFF
TRBV7-2	TRBJ2-3	TRBD1	-	TGTGCCAGCAGCCGGAGACAGGGTGGCACAGATACGCAGTATTTT	CASSRRQGGTDTQYF
TRBV6-5	TRBJ2-3	-	once	TGTGCCAGCAGGGACGGGACTACGCAGTATTTT	CASRDGTTQYF
TRBV2	TRBJ2-7	-	few	TGTGCCAGCAGTATGTCCTACGAGCAGTACTTC	CASSMSYEQYF
TRBV10-1	TRBJ2-4	-	-	TGCGCCAGCAGTGAAACAGGCGGGGCCAAAAACATTCAGTACTTC	CASSETGGAKNIQYF
TRBV5-4	TRBJ2-7	TRBD1	-	TGTGCCAGCAGCGCCCGACAGGGTTACTACGAGCAGTACTTC	CASSARQGYYEQYF
TRBV6-6	TRBJ1-1	-	-	TGTGCCAGCAGTTACGTCAGGACGGGACCAGCTTTCTTT	CASSYVRTGPAFF
TRBV7-3	TRBJ1-5	-	-	TGTGCCAGCAGCTTAACTGGGAATCAGCCCCAGCATTTT	CASSLTGNQPQHF
TRBV5-4	TRBJ2-1	-	-	TGTGCCAGCAGCTTGGGCCCCGGACCCAACAATGAGCAGTTCTTC	CASSLGPGPNNEQFF
TRBV15	TRBJ2-4	TRBD1	-	TGTGCCACCAGCGTAAGACAGGGGAAGAACATTCAGTACTTC	CATSVRQGKNIQYF
TRBV7-2	TRBJ2-7	-	-	TGTGCCAGCAGCTTTAACGGCGGCTACGAGCAGTACTTC	CASSFNGGYEQYF
TRBV7-9	TRBJ2-3	TRBD2	-	TGTGCCAGCAGCGACGGGACTAGCGGGACAGATACGCAGTATTTT	CASSDGTSGTDTQYF
TRBV9	TRBJ2-7	TRBD2	-	TGTGCCAGCAGCGTAGGAGGGGCTAGCGGCTCCTACGAGCAGTACTTC	CASSVGGASGSYEQYF
TRBV29-1	TRBJ1-4	-	-	TGCAGCGTTAGGGCTTCGGGTAATGAAAAACTGTTTTTT	CSVRASGNEKLFF
TRBV2	TRBJ2-2	TRBD2	-	TGTGCCAGCAACTTAGCGGGGGCGAACACCGGGGAGCTGTTTTTT	CASNLAGANTGELFF
TRBV25-1	TRBJ2-4	-	-	TGTGCCAGCAGTGTTCCGGCAAGGGGAAACATTCAGTACTTC	CASSVPARGNIQYF
TRBV6-1	TRBJ1-3	TRBD1	once	TGTGCCAGCAGCTCTGGGACAGTAGGAAACACCATATATTTT	CASSSGTVGNTIYF
TRBV5-8	TRBJ1-1	-	-	TGTGCCAGCAGCTTGGGGGCCCGAGGGAACACTGAAGCTTTCTTT	CASSLGARGNTEAFF
TRBV10-2	TRBJ2-1	-	once	TGCGCCAGCGGAGACCCTGGAGAGAATGAGCAGTTCTTC	CASGDPGENEQFF
TRBV28	TRBJ2-7	-	-	TGTGCCCTCAGGGGAGGTCCGTCCTACGAGCAGTACTTC	CALRGGPSYEQYF
TRBV5-1	TRBJ2-5	TRBD2	-	TGCGCCAGCAGCTTGGGAGGACTAGCGGTTCAAGAGACCCAGTACTTC	CASSLGGLAVQETQYF
TRBV9	TRBJ1-2	TRBD1	-	TGTGCCAGCAGCGCTCCCGGGACAGGGTTCGGCTACACCTTC	CASSAPGTGFGYTF
TRBV9	TRBJ1-2	TRBD1	-	TGTGCCAGCAGCGTTGATTACGGGACAGCGGGAGGCTACACCTTC	CASSVDYGTAGGYTF
TRBV30	TRBJ1-6	-	-	TGTGCCTGGAGGGGCTTGGCCTCACCCCTCCACTTT	CAWRGLASPLHF
TRBV19	TRBJ2-7	-	-	TGTGCCAGCGGGATTGACGGCTACGAGCAGTACTTC	CASGIDGYEQYF
TRBV10-3	TRBJ2-2	TRBD2	-	TGTGCCATCAGTCAAGAGCGGGAGACCGGGGAGCTGTTTTTT	CAISQERETGELFF
TRBV9	TRBJ2-2	-	-	TGTGCCAGCAACTTAGACCCTCACACCGGGGAGCTGTTTTTT	CASNLDPHTGELFF
TRBV28	TRBJ2-6	-	-	TGTGCCAGCAGTTTTATGGGGACCGGGGCCAACGTCCTGACTTTC	CASSFMGTGANVLTF
TRBV5-3	TRBJ1-3	-	-	TGTGCCAGAAGCTTGGTCGGGGTCTCCGGAAACACCATATATTTT	CARSLVGVSGNTIYF
TRBV13	TRBJ1-1	-	-	TGTGCCAGCTTTACGCGCCTGAACACTGAAGCTTTCTTT	CASFTRLNTEAFF
TRBV6-6	TRBJ1-1	-	-	TGTGCCAGCGGAGGATGGGGTCCGGCTCCTGAAGCTTTCTTT	CASGGWGPAPEAFF
TRBV5-1	TRBJ2-1	TRBD2	-	TGCGCCAGTAGGTCCTTTAGCGGGGAGCTCATTAACAATGAGCAGTTCTTC	CASRSFSGELINNEQFF
TRBV5-5	TRBJ2-7	TRBD2	few	TGTGCCAGCAGCTTGGGACTAGCGGTCCAATACGAGCAGTACTTC	CASSLGLAVQYEQYF
TRBV11-3	TRBJ2-1	TRBD2	-	TGTGCCAGCAGGCGGGGGGGCCCGGGCAATGAGCAGTTCTTC	CASRRGGPGNEQFF
TRBV6-5	TRBJ1-5	-	once	TGTGCCAGCAGCCCCGGGCTGGTCAGGCCCCAGCATTTT	CASSPGLVRPQHF